The rows below give T cell receptor beta chains drawn from one sample of a study of blood T cell repertoires in COVID-19. Sequencing used immunoSEQ multiplex PCR; TCRdb keeps in-frame clones, though not all of them. This table has 150,000 to 200,000 clones, roughly nine tenths appearing once. The sequenced material came from peripheral blood. These receptor sequences come from a woman in her 70s with acute or convalescent COVID-19. CDR3s include the opening cysteine and the closing phenylalanine or tryptophan. The order of the fields is J gene, clone size, D gene, V gene, CDR3 protein, CDR3 DNA. D genes are given only for firm matches. The size field is filled for only some rows; it gives once, few, many or a size class.

TRBJ1-4	once	-	TRBV10-3	CAISGEGEKLFF	TGTGCCATCAGTGGAGAGGGTGAAAAACTGTTTTTT
TRBJ1-2	-	-	TRBV6-6	CASSYAQGTFTF	TGTGCCAGCTCCTACGCGCAGGGTACGTTCACCTTC
TRBJ2-3	few	TRBD2	TRBV18	CASSPRTSGSTDTQYF	TGTGCCAGCTCACCGCGGACTAGCGGGAGTACAGATACGCAGTATTTT
TRBJ1-5	-	TRBD1	TRBV28	CASSLLGQGKSNQPQHF	TGTGCCAGCAGTTTATTAGGACAGGGGAAGAGCAATCAGCCCCAGCATTTT
TRBJ1-6	-	-	TRBV4-1	CASSQDEDSSYNSPLHF	TGCGCCAGCAGCCAAGACGAGGACAGCTCCTATAATTCACCCCTCCACTTT
TRBJ2-2	-	TRBD1	TRBV29-1	CSVRLFPGTGLGELFF	TGCAGCGTTCGCCTTTTTCCCGGGACAGGGTTGGGGGAGCTGTTTTTT
TRBJ2-7	-	TRBD1	TRBV27	CASSRAGTAPYEQYF	TGTGCCAGCAGTAGGGCCGGGACAGCGCCCTACGAGCAGTACTTC
TRBJ1-2	-	TRBD1	TRBV29-1	CSVTGTGVDYGYTF	TGCAGCGTCACCGGGACAGGGGTTGACTATGGCTACACCTTC
TRBJ1-5	once	TRBD1	TRBV6-2/TRBV6-3	CASSYSRSDRGQRQPQHF	TGTGCCAGCAGTTACTCCCGCTCGGACAGGGGGCAGAGGCAGCCCCAGCATTTT
TRBJ2-3	-	-	TRBV6-6	CASSASADTQYF	TGTGCCAGCAGCGCTAGCGCAGATACGCAGTATTTT
TRBJ2-2	few	-	TRBV5-1	CASSLEQPTSTGELFF	TGCGCCAGCAGCTTGGAACAGCCCACTTCCACCGGGGAGCTGTTTTTT
TRBJ1-1	-	-	TRBV18	CASSPGPTEAFF	TGTGCCAGCTCACCAGGGCCGACTGAAGCTTTCTTT
TRBJ2-7	-	TRBD2	TRBV4-2	CASSQGASSGGYYEQYF	TGTGCCAGCAGCCAAGGCGCCAGCAGCGGGGGTTACTACGAGCAGTACTTC
TRBJ2-1	once	TRBD1	TRBV7-9	CASSLGDRGPYNEQFF	TGTGCCAGCAGCTTAGGGGACAGGGGCCCTTACAATGAGCAGTTCTTC
TRBJ2-7	-	-	TRBV23-1	CASSQSTGLSYEQYF	TGCGCCAGCAGTCAATCGACAGGATTATCCTACGAGCAGTACTTC
TRBJ1-5	few	-	TRBV2	CASSKGGGGQPQHF	TGTGCCAGCAGCAAAGGGGGGGGTGGACAGCCCCAGCATTTT
TRBJ1-1	-	-	TRBV21-1	CASREDRPDEAFF	TGTGCCAGCAGGGAGGACAGGCCAGATGAAGCTTTCTTT
TRBJ1-2	-	TRBD1	TRBV6-2/TRBV6-3	CASSSNRGQAYGYTF	TGTGCCAGCAGTTCCAACAGGGGGCAGGCCTATGGCTACACCTTC
TRBJ2-7	-	TRBD1	TRBV28	CASSSDRAVNEQYF	TGTGCCAGCAGTTCAGACAGGGCGGTCAACGAGCAGTACTTC
TRBJ1-5	-	TRBD1	TRBV6-2/TRBV6-3	CASSTDRDLQPQHF	TGTGCCAGCAGTACTGACAGGGATCTTCAGCCCCAGCATTTT
TRBJ1-6	-	-	TRBV19	CASSTPGLNNSPLHF	TGTGCCAGTAGTACTCCGGGACTGAATAATTCACCCCTCCACTTT
TRBJ2-1	-	-	TRBV5-1	CASSLDGPSYNEQFF	TGCGCCAGCAGCTTGGATGGCCCGTCCTACAATGAGCAGTTCTTC
TRBJ1-1	-	TRBD1	TRBV5-6	CASSLPGTGYTEAFF	TGTGCCAGCAGCTTGCCCGGGACAGGCTACACTGAAGCTTTCTTT
TRBJ2-7	-	TRBD2	TRBV6-2/TRBV6-3	CASSYVGGSHEQYF	TGTGCCAGCAGTTACGTTGGCGGGAGCCACGAGCAGTACTTC
TRBJ2-3	-	TRBD2	TRBV7-2	CASTLGAGGLDTQYF	TGTGCCAGCACCTTAGGGGCGGGGGGTCTTGATACGCAGTATTTT
TRBJ2-3	-	TRBD2	TRBV20-1	CSASNPRAGEGDTQYF	TGCAGTGCTAGTAACCCCCGAGCGGGGGAAGGAGATACGCAGTATTTT
TRBJ1-5	few	-	TRBV5-1	CASSADSPNQPQHF	TGCGCCAGCAGCGCGGACAGTCCGAATCAGCCCCAGCATTTT
TRBJ2-5	once	TRBD2	TRBV4-1	CASSHRSGGRQETQYF	TGCGCCAGCAGCCATCGCAGCGGGGGGAGACAAGAGACCCAGTACTTC
TRBJ2-1	-	-	TRBV5-1	CASSSWGAYNEQFF	TGCGCCAGCAGCTCCTGGGGAGCCTACAATGAGCAGTTCTTC
TRBJ2-3	-	-	TRBV10-3	CAASQGALRTDTQYF	TGTGCCGCTTCCCAGGGTGCCCTCCGCACAGATACGCAGTATTTT
TRBJ2-3	-	-	TRBV9	CASSPAGTDTQYF	TGTGCCAGCAGCCCCGCGGGCACAGATACGCAGTATTTT
TRBJ1-5	-	TRBD1	TRBV6-6	CASSLGQGAYSNQPQHF	TGTGCCAGCAGTCTAGGACAGGGGGCCTATAGCAATCAGCCCCAGCATTTT
TRBJ1-4	-	TRBD1	TRBV28	CASSLPDRVGEKLFF	TGTGCCAGCAGCTTGCCTGACAGGGTAGGCGAAAAACTGTTTTTT
TRBJ1-1	-	TRBD1	TRBV2	CASRGPRTGDDGTEAFF	TGTGCCAGCAGAGGGCCCCGGACAGGGGATGATGGGACTGAAGCTTTCTTT
TRBJ2-4	once	-	TRBV19	CASTTTLAKNIQYF	TGTGCCAGTACGACTACACTAGCCAAAAACATTCAGTACTTC
TRBJ2-1	-	TRBD2	TRBV7-2	CASSPRAERGGDEQFF	TGTGCCAGCAGCCCGAGGGCCGAGCGGGGGGGAGATGAGCAGTTCTTC
TRBJ2-5	-	TRBD2	TRBV18	CASSPSTGGGQETQYF	TGTGCCAGCTCACCATCCACGGGGGGGGGCCAAGAGACCCAGTACTTC
TRBJ2-7	-	-	TRBV5-1	CASSTDILYEQYF	TGCGCCAGCAGCACGGACATTCTCTACGAGCAGTACTTC
TRBJ2-3	-	-	TRBV5-6	CASKYMGADTQYF	TGTGCCAGCAAGTACATGGGCGCAGATACGCAGTATTTT
TRBJ1-5	-	TRBD1	TRBV19	CASSAGTEVSPQHF	TGTGCCAGTTCGGCCGGGACAGAGGTTTCGCCCCAGCATTTT
TRBJ2-3	-	-	TRBV6-5	CASSYPNTDTQYF	TGTGCCAGCAGTTACCCTAACACAGATACGCAGTATTTT
TRBJ2-7	-	TRBD2	TRBV7-2	CASSLRLAGTYEQYF	TGTGCCAGCAGCTTAAGACTAGCGGGCACCTACGAGCAGTACTTC
TRBJ2-2	-	TRBD1	TRBV19	CASSMGETGANTGELFF	TGTGCCAGTAGTATGGGGGAGACAGGGGCTAACACCGGGGAGCTGTTTTTT
TRBJ1-5	-	-	TRBV19	CASSIQAHQPQHF	TGTGCCAGTAGTATTCAGGCTCATCAGCCCCAGCATTTT
TRBJ2-7	-	-	TRBV6-5	CASKGATDSYEQYF	TGTGCCAGCAAAGGGGCGACGGACTCCTACGAGCAGTACTTC
TRBJ2-5	-	TRBD2	TRBV6-2/TRBV6-3	CASSYFRGGETQYF	TGTGCCAGCAGTTACTTCCGGGGGGGAGAGACCCAGTACTTC
TRBJ2-1	-	TRBD2	TRBV18	CASSRGDTGYNEQFF	TGTGCCAGCTCGCGGGGGGACACGGGCTACAATGAGCAGTTCTTC
TRBJ1-4	-	TRBD1	TRBV11-2	CASSARTGRDEKLFF	TGTGCCAGCAGCGCAAGGACAGGGCGAGATGAAAAACTGTTTTTT
TRBJ2-7	few	-	TRBV4-1	CASSQESWTEVTYEQYF	TGCGCCAGCAGCCAAGAGAGCTGGACTGAAGTTACCTACGAGCAGTACTTC
TRBJ2-1	-	-	TRBV24-1	CATSPRGYNEQFF	TGTGCCACCAGTCCCCGGGGCTACAATGAGCAGTTCTTC
TRBJ2-7	-	TRBD1	TRBV19	CASSIRGDRGSYEQYF	TGTGCCAGTAGTATCCGGGGGGACAGGGGTTCCTACGAGCAGTACTTC
TRBJ1-2	-	TRBD1	TRBV10-3	CAISGPGQGNYGYTF	TGTGCCATCAGTGGCCCCGGACAGGGGAACTATGGCTACACCTTC
TRBJ2-7	-	-	TRBV19	CARLGPLISYEQYF	TGTGCCAGATTGGGCCCCCTAATTTCCTACGAGCAGTACTTC